What follows are 8 T cell receptor beta chains derived from one specimen sequenced in a study of blood T cell repertoires in COVID-19. The repertoire was sequenced with immunoSEQ multiplex PCR; TCRdb's copy has only in-frame clones and lacks some. The data hold some 20,000 clones, with roughly 85% observed a single time. The specimen sequenced was peripheral blood. The receptor set was obtained from a human donor with active COVID-19. The donor label of this sample is uncertain.

The chain combines TRBV2 with TRBJ2-2, with 8 nucleotides matching TRBD1. J was trimmed by 8 bases and V by 0 bases; bases with no gene match: 5. Germline loops: CDR1 SNHLY, CDR2 FYNNEI. The CDR3 runs 15 residues. CDR3 sequence (DNA): TGTGCCAGCAGTGAAGCGTCAGGGGGCTCGGGGGAGCTGTTTTTT. It translates to CASSEASGGSGELFF.

This clone was found a few times. The CDR3 nucleotides are TGTGCCAGCAGCCAAGCTCTAGCGGGACGAGACAATGAGCAGTTCTTC. Encoded protein: CASSQALAGRDNEQFF. The chain employs TRBV3-1 (or the pseudogene TRBV3-2) and TRBJ2-1; 9 nucleotides align to TRBD2. V shed 1 base, J shed 5 bases, and the junction held 6 bases outside the gene matches. Germline V CDR1 and CDR2: LGHDT, YNNKEL (reference sequence). This CDR3 is 16 amino acids long.

This sequence joins TRBV5-5 and TRBJ2-1; 12 nucleotides match TRBD1. From germline, CDR1 is SGHKS and CDR2 YYEKEE (reference sequence). V lost 4 bases to trimming and J lost 10 bases; unmatched junction nucleotides: 18. CDR3 size: 18 residues. The chain's CDR3 is CASSQLRDRGRRSLEQFF. In DNA, the CDR3 is TGTGCCAGCAGCCAACTCCGGGACAGGGGGCGCCGGTCGCTCGAGCAGTTCTTC.

The J gene is TRBJ2-1, the V gene TRBV4-3; D is unresolved. Trimming removed 0 bases from V and 4 bases from J, with 13 bases in between. Germline values: CDR1 LGHNA, CDR2 YSLEER. This CDR3 is built from 16 residues. The CDR3: CASSQELVRVYNEQFF. Written as DNA, the CDR3 is TGCGCCAGCAGCCAAGAACTGGTACGGGTGTACAATGAGCAGTTCTTC.

The chain links TRBV11-2 to TRBJ1-3; TRBD1 aligns across 8 bases. J was trimmed by 4 bases and V by 5 bases; bases with no gene match: 19. Germline values: CDR1 SGHAT, CDR2 FQNNGV. CDR3 length equals 19 residues. CDR3 sequence reads: CASSALRSRQGAVGNTIYF. The CDR3 coding sequence is TGTGCCAGCAGCGCCCTGCGTTCTAGGCAGGGGGCGGTCGGAAACACCATATATTTT.

V and J are TRBV24-1 and TRBJ2-5; weak D call: TRBD1 (5 bases). Germline CDR1 KGHDR, CDR2 SFDVKD. The CDR3 is 15 amino acids. Trimming took off 1 base at V and 1 base at J, with 9 bases between the two ends. The CDR3 nucleotides read TGTGCCACCAGTGATTTCGTCGACAGCCAAGAGACCCAGTACTTC. Encoded protein: CATSDFVDSQETQYF.

This clone was seen a few times. V is TRBV27 and J is TRBJ2-7; TRBD1 might be the D (6 bases). With 2 bases removed from V and 4 bases from J, the gap between germline ends came to 9 bases. Germline V gene data show CDR1 as MNHEY and CDR2 as SMNVEV (reference sequence). There are 13 residues in the CDR3. CDR3 amino acids: CASSLGQPYEQYF. CDR3 coding DNA: TGTGCCAGCAGTTTAGGACAGCCTTACGAGCAGTACTTC.

On this clone: A read error may account for a junction end that differs from germline. V usage is TRBV28 and J usage is TRBJ2-1; D is ambiguous. CDR1 MDHEN and CDR2 SYDVKM come from the germline V gene. This CDR3 comprises 10 residues. CDR3 nucleotides: TGTGCCAGCAGCCGTAGCAGACCAGTCTTC. Amino acids: CASSRSRPVF.